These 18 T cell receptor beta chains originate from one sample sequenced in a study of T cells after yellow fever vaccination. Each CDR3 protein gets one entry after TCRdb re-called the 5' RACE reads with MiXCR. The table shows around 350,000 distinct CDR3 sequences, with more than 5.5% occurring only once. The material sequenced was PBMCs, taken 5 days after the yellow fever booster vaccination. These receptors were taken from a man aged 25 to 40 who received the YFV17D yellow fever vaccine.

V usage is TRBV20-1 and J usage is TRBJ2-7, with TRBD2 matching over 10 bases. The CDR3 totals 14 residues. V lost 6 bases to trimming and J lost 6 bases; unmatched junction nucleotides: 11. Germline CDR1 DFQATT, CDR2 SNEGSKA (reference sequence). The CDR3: CSAQGASGSSEQYF. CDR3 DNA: TGCAGTGCCCAAGGGGCTAGCGGGAGTAGCGAGCAGTACTTC.

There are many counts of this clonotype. The CDR3 loop reads CASSSRSGRGETQYF. The CDR3 nucleotides read TGTGCCAGCAGTTCCCGCAGTGGGAGAGGGGAGACCCAGTACTTC. The chain has TRBV5-4 and TRBJ2-5, with D perhaps TRBD2 (5 bases). Looked up from germline, CDR1 is SGHNT and CDR2 is YYREEE (reference sequence). V lost 5 bases, J lost 5 bases, and 19 bases lay in between. The CDR3 totals 15 residues.

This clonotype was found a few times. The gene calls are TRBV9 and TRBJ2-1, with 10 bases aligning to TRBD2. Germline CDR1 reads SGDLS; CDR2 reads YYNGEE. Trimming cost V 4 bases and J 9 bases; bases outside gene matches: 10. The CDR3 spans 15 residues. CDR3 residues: CASSNPSGRSIEQFF. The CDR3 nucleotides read TGTGCCAGCAGCAACCCTAGCGGGAGATCTATTGAGCAGTTCTTC.

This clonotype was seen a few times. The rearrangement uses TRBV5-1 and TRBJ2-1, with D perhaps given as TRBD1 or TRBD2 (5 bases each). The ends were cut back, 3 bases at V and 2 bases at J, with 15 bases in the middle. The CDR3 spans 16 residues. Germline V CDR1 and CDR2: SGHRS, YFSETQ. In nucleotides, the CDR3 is TGCGCCAGCAGCTGGGGGAGCGGAGCAACCTACAATGAGCAGTTCTTC. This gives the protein CASSWGSGATYNEQFF.

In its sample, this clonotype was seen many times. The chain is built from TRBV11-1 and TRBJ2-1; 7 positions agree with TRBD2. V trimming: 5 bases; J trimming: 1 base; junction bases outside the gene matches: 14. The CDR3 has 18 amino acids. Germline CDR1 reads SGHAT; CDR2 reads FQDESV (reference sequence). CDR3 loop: CASSPTLSGTGSYNEQFF. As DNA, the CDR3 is TGTGCCAGCAGCCCTACATTGAGCGGGACGGGGTCCTACAATGAGCAGTTCTTC.

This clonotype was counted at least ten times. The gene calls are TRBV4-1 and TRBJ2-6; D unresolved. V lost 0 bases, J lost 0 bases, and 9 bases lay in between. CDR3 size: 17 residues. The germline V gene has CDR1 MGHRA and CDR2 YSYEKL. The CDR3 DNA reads TGCGCCAGCAGCCAAGAGGCGGCTAACTCTGGGGCCAACGTCCTGACTTTC. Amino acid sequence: CASSQEAANSGANVLTF.

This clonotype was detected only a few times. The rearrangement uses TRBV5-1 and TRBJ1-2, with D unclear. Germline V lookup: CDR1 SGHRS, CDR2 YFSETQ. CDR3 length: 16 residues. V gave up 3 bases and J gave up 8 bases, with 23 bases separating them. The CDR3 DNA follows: TGCGCCAGCAGCTCTACAATTTCCGAACCGAGCTTCGGCTACACCTTC. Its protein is CASSSTISEPSFGYTF.

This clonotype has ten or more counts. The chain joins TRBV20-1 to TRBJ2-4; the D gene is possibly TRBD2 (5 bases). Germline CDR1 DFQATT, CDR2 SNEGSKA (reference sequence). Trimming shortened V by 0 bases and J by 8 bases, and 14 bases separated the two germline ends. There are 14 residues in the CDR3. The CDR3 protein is CSARDNRPGYIQYF. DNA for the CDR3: TGCAGTGCTAGAGATAACCGACCGGGGTACATTCAGTACTTC.

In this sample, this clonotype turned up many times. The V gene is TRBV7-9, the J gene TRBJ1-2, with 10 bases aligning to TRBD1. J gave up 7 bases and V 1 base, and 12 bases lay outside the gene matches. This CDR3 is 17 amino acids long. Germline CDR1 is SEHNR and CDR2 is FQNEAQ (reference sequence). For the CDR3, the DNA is TGTGCCAGCAGCTTAGTCGGGACAGGGGAATTGCTAAGTGGCTACACCTTC. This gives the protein CASSLVGTGELLSGYTF.

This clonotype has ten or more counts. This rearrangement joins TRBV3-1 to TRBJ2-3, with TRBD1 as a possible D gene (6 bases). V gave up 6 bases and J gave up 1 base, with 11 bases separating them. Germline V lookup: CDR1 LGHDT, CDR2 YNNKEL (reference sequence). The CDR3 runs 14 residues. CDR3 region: CASRSRQGTDTQYF. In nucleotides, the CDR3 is TGTGCCAGCAGATCCCGACAGGGCACAGATACGCAGTATTTT.

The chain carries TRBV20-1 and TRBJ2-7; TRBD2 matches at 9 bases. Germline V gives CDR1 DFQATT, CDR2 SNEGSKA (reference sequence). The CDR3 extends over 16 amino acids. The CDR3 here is CCARDVGSGSSYEQYF. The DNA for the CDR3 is TGCTGCGCTAGAGATGTGGGTAGCGGGAGCTCCTACGAGCAGTACTTC.

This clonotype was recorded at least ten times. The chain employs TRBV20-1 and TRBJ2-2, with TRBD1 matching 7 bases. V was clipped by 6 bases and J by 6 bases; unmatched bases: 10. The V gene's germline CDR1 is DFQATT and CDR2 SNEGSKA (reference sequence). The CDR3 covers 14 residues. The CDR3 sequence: CSAPRQGGAGELFF. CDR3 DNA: TGCAGTGCCCCAAGACAGGGTGGTGCCGGGGAGCTGTTTTTT.

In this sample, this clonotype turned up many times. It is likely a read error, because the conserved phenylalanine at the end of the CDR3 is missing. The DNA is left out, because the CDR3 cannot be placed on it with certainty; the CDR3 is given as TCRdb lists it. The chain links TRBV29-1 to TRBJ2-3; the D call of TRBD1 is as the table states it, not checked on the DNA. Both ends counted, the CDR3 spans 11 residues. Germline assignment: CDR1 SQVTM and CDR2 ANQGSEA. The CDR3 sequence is CSVADRGPSFS.

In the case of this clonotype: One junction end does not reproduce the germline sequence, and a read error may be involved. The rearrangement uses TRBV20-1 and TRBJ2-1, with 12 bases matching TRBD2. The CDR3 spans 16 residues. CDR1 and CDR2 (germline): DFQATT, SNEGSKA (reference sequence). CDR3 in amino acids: CCARGTSGQDYNEQFF. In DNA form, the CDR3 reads TGCTGTGCTAGGGGGACTAGCGGGCAAGATTACAATGAGCAGTTCTTC.

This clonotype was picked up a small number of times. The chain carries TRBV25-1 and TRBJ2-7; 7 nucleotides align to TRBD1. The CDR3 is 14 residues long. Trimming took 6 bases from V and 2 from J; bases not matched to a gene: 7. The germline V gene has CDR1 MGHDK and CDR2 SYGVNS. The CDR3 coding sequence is TGTGCCAGCAGCGACCAGACAGGGACCTACGAGCAGTACTTC. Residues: CASSDQTGTYEQYF.

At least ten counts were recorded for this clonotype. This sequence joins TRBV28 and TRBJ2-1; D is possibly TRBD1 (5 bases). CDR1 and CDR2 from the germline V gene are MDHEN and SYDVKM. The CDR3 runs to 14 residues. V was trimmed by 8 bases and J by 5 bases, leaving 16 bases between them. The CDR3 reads CASLGLEVNNEQFF. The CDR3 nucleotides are TGTGCCAGCCTGGGGCTAGAGGTGAACAATGAGCAGTTCTTC.

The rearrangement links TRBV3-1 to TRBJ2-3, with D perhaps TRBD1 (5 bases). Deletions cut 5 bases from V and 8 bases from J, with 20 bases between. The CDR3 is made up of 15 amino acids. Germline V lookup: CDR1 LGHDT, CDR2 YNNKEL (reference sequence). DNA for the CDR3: TGTGCCAGCAGCAAAGGGGTCGGTAGCCTTGTTACGCAGTATTTT. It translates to CASSKGVGSLVTQYF.

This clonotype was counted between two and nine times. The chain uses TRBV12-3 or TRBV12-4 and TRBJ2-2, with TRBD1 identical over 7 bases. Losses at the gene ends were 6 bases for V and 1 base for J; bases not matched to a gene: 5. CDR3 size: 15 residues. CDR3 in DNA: TGTGCCAGCAGCCCGGGGACAGAGAACACCGGGGAGCTGTTTTTT. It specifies CASSPGTENTGELFF.